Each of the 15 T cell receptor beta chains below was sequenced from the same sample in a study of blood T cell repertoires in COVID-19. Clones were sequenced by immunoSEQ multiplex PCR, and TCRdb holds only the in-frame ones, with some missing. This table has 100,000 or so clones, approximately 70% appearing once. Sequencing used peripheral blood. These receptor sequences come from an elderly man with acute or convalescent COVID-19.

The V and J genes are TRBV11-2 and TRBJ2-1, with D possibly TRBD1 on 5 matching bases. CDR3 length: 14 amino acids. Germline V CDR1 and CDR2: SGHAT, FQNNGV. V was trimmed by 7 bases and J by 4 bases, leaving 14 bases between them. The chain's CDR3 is CASNHQGIYNEQFF. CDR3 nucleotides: TGTGCCAGCAACCACCAGGGAATTTACAATGAGCAGTTCTTC.

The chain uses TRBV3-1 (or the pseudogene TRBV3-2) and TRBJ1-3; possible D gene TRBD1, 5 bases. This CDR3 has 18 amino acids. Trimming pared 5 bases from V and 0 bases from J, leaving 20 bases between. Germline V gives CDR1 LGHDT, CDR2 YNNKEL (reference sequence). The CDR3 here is CASSAWGTHFSSGNTIYF. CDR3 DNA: TGTGCCAGCAGCGCCTGGGGCACTCACTTCAGCTCTGGAAACACCATATATTTT.

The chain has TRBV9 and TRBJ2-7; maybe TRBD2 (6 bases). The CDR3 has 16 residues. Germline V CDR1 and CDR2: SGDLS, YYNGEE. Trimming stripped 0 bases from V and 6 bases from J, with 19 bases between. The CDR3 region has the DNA TGTGCCAGCAGCGTAGCTGGAGACGGGGGAGTAGCCGAGCAGTACTTC. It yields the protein CASSVAGDGGVAEQYF.

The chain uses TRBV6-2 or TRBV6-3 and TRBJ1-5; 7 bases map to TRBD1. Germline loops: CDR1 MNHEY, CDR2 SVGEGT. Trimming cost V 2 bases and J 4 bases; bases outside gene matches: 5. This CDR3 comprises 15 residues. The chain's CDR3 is CASSYQGVPNQPQHF. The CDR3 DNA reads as TGTGCCAGCAGTTACCAGGGGGTACCTAATCAGCCCCAGCATTTT.

The DNA for the CDR3 is TGCGCCAGCAGCCGGGGAATGGGGGGGCAAGAGACCCAGTACTTC. It codes for CASSRGMGGQETQYF. The chain carries TRBV5-1 and TRBJ2-5; the match to TRBD2 covers 7 bases. After removal of 4 bases from V and 2 bases from J, the junction contained 8 bases not matched to a gene. The CDR3 contains 15 residues. Germline CDR1 SGHRS, CDR2 YFSETQ.

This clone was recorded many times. CDR3: CSVEEPNGVNEQFF. The CDR3 region has the DNA TGCAGCGTTGAAGAACCGAACGGGGTCAATGAGCAGTTCTTC. V gene TRBV29-1 combines with J gene TRBJ2-1, with D perhaps TRBD2 (5 bases). The CDR3 length is 14 residues. The germline CDR1 and CDR2 sequences are SQVTM and ANQGSEA. Between the trimmed V and J ends, which lost 0 bases and 6 bases, there was a span of 12 bases.

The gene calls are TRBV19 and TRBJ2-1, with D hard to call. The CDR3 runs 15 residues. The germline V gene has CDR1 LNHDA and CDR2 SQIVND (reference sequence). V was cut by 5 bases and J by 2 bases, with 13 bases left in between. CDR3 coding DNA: TGTGCCAGTAGTGGTCGACACGCGACCTACAATGAGCAGTTCTTC. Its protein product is CASSGRHATYNEQFF.

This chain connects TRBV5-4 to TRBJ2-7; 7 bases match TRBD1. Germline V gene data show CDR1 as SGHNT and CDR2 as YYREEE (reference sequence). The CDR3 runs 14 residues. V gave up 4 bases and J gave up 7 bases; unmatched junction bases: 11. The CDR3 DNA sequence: TGTGCCAGCAGCCCCAGACAGACAGGGCCTGAGCAGTACTTC. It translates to CASSPRQTGPEQYF. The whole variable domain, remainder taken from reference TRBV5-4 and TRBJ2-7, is ETGVTQSPTHLIKTRGQQVTLRCSSQSGHNTVSWYQQALGQGPQFIFQYYREEENGRGNFPPRFSGLQFPNYSSELNVNALELDDSALYLCASSPRQTGPEQYFGPGTRLTVT.

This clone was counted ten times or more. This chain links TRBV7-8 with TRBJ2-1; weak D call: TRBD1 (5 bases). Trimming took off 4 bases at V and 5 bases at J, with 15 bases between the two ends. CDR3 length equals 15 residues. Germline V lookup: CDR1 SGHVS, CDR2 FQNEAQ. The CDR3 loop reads CASSSRKTVNNEQFF. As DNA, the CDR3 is TGTGCCAGCAGCTCGCGGAAGACAGTGAACAATGAGCAGTTCTTC.

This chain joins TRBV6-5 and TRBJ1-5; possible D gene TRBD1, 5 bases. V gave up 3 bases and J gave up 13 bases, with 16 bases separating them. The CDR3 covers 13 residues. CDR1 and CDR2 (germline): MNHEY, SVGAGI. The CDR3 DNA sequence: TGTGCCAGCAGTTATGGGGCATGGGGGGTACAGCATTTT. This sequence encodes CASSYGAWGVQHF.

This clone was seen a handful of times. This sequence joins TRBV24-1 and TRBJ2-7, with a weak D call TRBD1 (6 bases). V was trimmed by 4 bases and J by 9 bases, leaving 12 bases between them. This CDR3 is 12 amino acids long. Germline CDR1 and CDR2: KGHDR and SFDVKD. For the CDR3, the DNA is TGTGCCACCAGTGAATTTGCGGACAGGCAGTACTTC. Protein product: CATSEFADRQYF.

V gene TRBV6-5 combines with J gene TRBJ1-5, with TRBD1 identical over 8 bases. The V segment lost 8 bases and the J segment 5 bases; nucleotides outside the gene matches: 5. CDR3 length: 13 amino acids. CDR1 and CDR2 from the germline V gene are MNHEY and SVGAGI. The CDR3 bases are TGTGCCAGCGACAGGGGTCGTTATCAGCCCCAGCATTTT. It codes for CASDRGRYQPQHF.

The CDR3 nucleotides are TGTGCCAGCAGCCCTAGCGGGTCAAACAATGAGCAGTTCTTC. Amino acids: CASSPSGSNNEQFF. The chain has TRBV3-1 (or the pseudogene TRBV3-2) and TRBJ2-1, with 8 nucleotides matching TRBD2. Germline V gene lookup returns CDR1 LGHDT and CDR2 YNNKEL (reference sequence). Trimming at V came to 4 bases and at J to 5 bases, leaving 4 bases not matched to a gene. CDR3 length equals 14 residues.

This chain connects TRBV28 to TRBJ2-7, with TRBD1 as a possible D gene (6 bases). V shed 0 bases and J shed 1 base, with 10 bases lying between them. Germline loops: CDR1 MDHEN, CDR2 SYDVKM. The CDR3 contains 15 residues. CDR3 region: CASSLWSQGSYEQYF. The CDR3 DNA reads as TGTGCCAGCAGTTTATGGTCCCAGGGGTCCTACGAGCAGTACTTC.

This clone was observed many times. CDR3 region: CASQRWTSGDSTDTQYF. Written as DNA, the CDR3 is TGTGCCAGCCAGCGCTGGACTAGCGGGGACTCCACAGATACGCAGTATTTT. This chain links TRBV2 with TRBJ2-3; 12 bases map to TRBD2. The V gene end was trimmed by 8 bases and the J gene end by 2 bases; junction bases not matched to a gene: 11. CDR3 length: 17 amino acids. Germline lookup yields CDR1 SNHLY and CDR2 FYNNEI.